The 32 T cell receptor beta chains below were found in one sample sequenced in a study of chemoradiotherapy in HPV16-positive cancers. Only in-frame clones appear in the TCRdb table, and some are missing; sequencing was by immunoSEQ multiplex PCR. The table has several thousand clones, over 60% seen once. Sample collection was performed from a patient who underwent chemoradiotherapy. The receptors originated from a human donor with HPV-associated anogenital cancer.

The genes are TRBV28 and TRBJ1-2, with 9 bases that match TRBD1. The CDR3 is 15 residues long. The V gene's germline CDR1 is MDHEN and CDR2 SYDVKM. Germline trimming cut 6 bases from V and 1 base from J; bases unmatched to any gene: 6. CDR3 nucleotide sequence: TGTGCCAGCAGGACACAGGGGGCGTTTAACTATGGCTACACCTTC. It codes for CASRTQGAFNYGYTF.

The chain joins TRBV9 to TRBJ1-2; a weak D match, TRBD1 (6 bases). CDR3 length: 15 residues. Germline CDR1 SGDLS, CDR2 YYNGEE. The V and J ends lost 4 bases and 2 bases respectively, with 15 bases between them. The CDR3 spells CASSFLPDSNYGYTF. CDR3 coding DNA: TGTGCCAGCAGCTTTCTCCCGGACAGCAACTATGGCTACACCTTC. Full variable domain (outside the CDR3, taken from reference TRBV9 and TRBJ1-2): DSGVTQTPKHLITATGQRVTLRCSPRSGDLSVYWYQQSLDQGLQFLIQYYNGEERAKGNILERFSAQQFPDLHSELNLSSLELGDSALYFCASSFLPDSNYGYTFGSGTRLTVV.

The chain recombines TRBV19 with TRBJ1-1; perhaps TRBD1 as D (5 bases). Germline-derived CDR1 and CDR2 are LNHDA and SQIVND (reference sequence). With 1 base removed from V and 10 bases from J, the gap between germline ends came to 10 bases. This CDR3 is 12 amino acids long. In nucleotides, the CDR3 is TGTGCCAGTAGTATAGCGGGGGGGACAGCTTTCTTT. Protein product: CASSIAGGTAFF.

CDR3 nucleotides: TGTGCCACCAGTTCCGACAGCTATGGCTACACCTTC. It is translated as CATSSDSYGYTF. V and J are TRBV15 and TRBJ1-2; a weak D match, TRBD1 (5 bases). Trimming removed 6 bases from V and 4 bases from J, with 9 bases in between. The CDR3 contains 12 residues. Per germline, CDR1 LNHNV and CDR2 YYDKDF (reference sequence).

The V gene is TRBV28, the J gene TRBJ2-2; D unresolved. The CDR3 has 13 residues. V was clipped by 4 bases and J by 1 base, with 4 bases between them. Germline V gene lookup returns CDR1 MDHEN and CDR2 SYDVKM. The CDR3 is CASSYRNTGELFF. The CDR3 DNA follows: TGTGCCAGCAGTTACAGGAACACCGGGGAGCTGTTTTTT.

This clone was detected a few times. This chain links TRBV7-9 with TRBJ1-1; possible D gene TRBD1, 5 bases. CDR1 is SEHNR and CDR2 is FQNEAQ in the germline V gene (reference sequence). This CDR3 has 13 residues. Deletions cut 3 bases from V and 1 base from J, with 6 bases between. CDR3 amino acids: CASSFRENTEAFF. The CDR3 DNA reads TGTGCCAGCAGCTTCAGGGAGAACACTGAAGCTTTCTTT.

The V gene is TRBV4-1, the J gene TRBJ2-7, with 7 bases aligning to TRBD1. The CDR3 is 15 residues long. The J segment lost 2 bases and the V segment lost 1 base, leaving 5 bases of the junction unmatched. From germline, CDR1 is MGHRA and CDR2 YSYEKL. The CDR3 reads CASSQGAGGTYEQYF. Written as DNA, the CDR3 is TGCGCCAGCAGCCAAGGGGCAGGGGGTACCTACGAGCAGTACTTC.

This clone has more than one count but fewer than ten. This sequence joins TRBV25-1 and TRBJ2-7, with TRBD1 matching 8 bases. Germline V gives CDR1 MGHDK, CDR2 SYGVNS. Trimming took 5 bases from V and 7 from J; bases not matched to a gene: 1. The length of the CDR3 is 11 residues. Here the CDR3 DNA reads TGTGCCAGCAGTAGACAGGGGGAGCAGTACTTC. It specifies CASSRQGEQYF.

The V and J genes are TRBV5-8 and TRBJ1-5; a possible D gene is TRBD1 (5 bases). CDR3 length: 15 amino acids. V gave up 3 bases and J gave up 1 base, with 11 bases separating them. CDR1 SGHTS and CDR2 YDEGEE come from the germline V gene. CDR3 coding DNA: TGTGCCAGCAGCTGGGGGTTTGACAGCAATCAGCCCCAGCATTTT. As protein: CASSWGFDSNQPQHF.

This sequence joins TRBV7-6 and TRBJ2-5, with a possible D match to TRBD2 (5 bases). CDR3 length: 15 residues. Germline CDR1 and CDR2: SGHVS and FNYEAQ. Between the trimmed V and J ends, which lost 5 bases and 1 base, there was a span of 14 bases. CDR3 in DNA: TGTGCCAGCAGCAGAAGTAGCGTAACCCAAGAGACCCAGTACTTC. Its protein is CASSRSSVTQETQYF. Full variable domain (outside the CDR3, taken from reference TRBV7-6 and TRBJ2-5): GAGVSQSPRYKVTKRGQDVALRCDPISGHVSLYWYRQALGQGPEFLTYFNYEAQQDKSGLPNDRFSAERPEGSISTLTIQRTEQRDSAMYRCASSRSSVTQETQYFGPGTRLLVL.

The rearrangement joins TRBV2 to TRBJ2-1, with 9 nucleotides matching TRBD2. CDR1 is SNHLY and CDR2 is FYNNEI in the germline V gene. This CDR3 spans 15 amino acids. The V and J ends lost 6 bases and 8 bases, in that order; junction bases with no gene match: 11. The CDR3 DNA reads as TGTGCCAGCAGGACAGGGACTAGCAGGGCAGATGAGCAGTTCTTC. Translated, it gives CASRTGTSRADEQFF.

The V gene is TRBV11-2, the J gene TRBJ1-1, with a tentative D call TRBD1 (5 bases). The germline V gene encodes CDR1 SGHAT and CDR2 FQNNGV. The CDR3 length is 15 residues. V lost 1 base to trimming and J lost 2 bases, with 11 bases between them. CDR3 sequence reads: CASSLVQGINTEAFF. CDR3 DNA sequence: TGTGCCAGCAGCTTAGTGCAGGGAATTAACACTGAAGCTTTCTTT.

This clone showed up just a few times. The chain carries TRBV15 and TRBJ1-1; D gene unclear. Between the trimmed V and J ends, which lost 0 bases and 1 base, there was a span of 6 bases. This CDR3 is built from 14 residues. Germline CDR1 LNHNV, CDR2 YYDKDF (reference sequence). CDR3 DNA sequence: TGTGCCACCAGCAGAGATGGTGGGAACACTGAAGCTTTCTTT. This encodes CATSRDGGNTEAFF.

V gene TRBV27 combines with J gene TRBJ1-1; no firm D call. Germline CDR1 reads MNHEY; CDR2 reads SMNVEV (reference sequence). This CDR3 contains 14 residues. V lost 8 bases, J lost 1 base, and 14 bases lay in between. Here the CDR3 DNA reads TGTGCCAGCTCGCCAGCCAGGCAGAACACTGAAGCTTTCTTT. Translating gives CASSPARQNTEAFF.

The chain recombines TRBV7-2 with TRBJ2-7; a weak D match, TRBD1 (6 bases). V was cut by 5 bases and J by 6 bases, with 11 bases left in between. The V gene's germline CDR1 is SGHTA and CDR2 FQGNSA. This CDR3 comprises 12 residues. CDR3 sequence (DNA): TGTGCCAGCAGCCACAGGGTAATCGAGCAGTACTTC. It specifies CASSHRVIEQYF.

The chain is built from TRBV2 and TRBJ1-3; the D is unclear. The V end was cut by 4 bases, the J end by 0 bases, with 10 bases between. This CDR3 region has 15 residues. Germline CDR1 reads SNHLY; CDR2 reads FYNNEI. The CDR3 reads CASSGGISSGNTIYF. As DNA, the CDR3 is TGTGCCAGCAGTGGCGGAATCTCCTCTGGAAACACCATATATTTT.

The chain joins TRBV19 to TRBJ2-4, with D perhaps being TRBD1 or TRBD2 (5 bases each). This CDR3 contains 17 residues. V was shortened by 2 bases and J by 2 bases, with 16 bases between the two germline ends. Looked up from germline, CDR1 is LNHDA and CDR2 is SQIVND (reference sequence). The DNA for the CDR3 is TGTGCCAGTAGTATAAACCGGGAAGACAGTTCCAAAAACATTCAGTACTTC. Residues: CASSINREDSSKNIQYF.

The V call is TRBV11-3, the J call TRBJ1-4; D possibly corresponds to TRBD1 (5 bases). The CDR3 runs 15 residues. Germline V gene lookup returns CDR1 SGHNT and CDR2 YENEEA. The V and J ends lost 3 bases and 2 bases respectively, with 10 bases between them. DNA for the CDR3: TGTGCCAGCAGCTTGGGGGGGAAGACTAATGAAAAACTGTTTTTT. Residues: CASSLGGKTNEKLFF.

The J gene is TRBJ1-5, the V gene TRBV6-5; possible D gene TRBD1, 5 bases. The CDR3 sequence is 13 residues long. V shed 6 bases and J shed 2 bases, with 8 bases lying between them. CDR1 and CDR2 (germline): MNHEY, SVGAGI. This CDR3 reads CASSRGGNQPQHF. DNA for the CDR3: TGTGCCAGCAGCCGGGGGGGCAATCAGCCCCAGCATTTT.

This chain links TRBV6-6 with TRBJ2-1; unclear D gene. The germline CDR1 and CDR2 sequences are MNHNY and SVGAGI (reference sequence). V was pared by 6 bases and J by 0 bases, with 6 bases between. The CDR3 contains 13 residues. This chain's CDR3 is CASRSSSYNEQFF. CDR3 coding DNA: TGTGCCAGCAGAAGTAGCTCCTACAATGAGCAGTTCTTC.

The chain has TRBV7-2 and TRBJ1-1, with TRBD1 matching over 8 bases. The CDR3 covers 14 residues. V shed 7 bases, J shed 1 base, and the junction held 5 bases outside the gene matches. Per the germline V gene, CDR1 is SGHTA and CDR2 is FQGNSA. For the CDR3, the DNA is TGTGCCAGCACCTTCGGGACAGGGAACACTGAAGCTTTCTTT. It encodes CASTFGTGNTEAFF.

V usage is TRBV2 and J usage is TRBJ1-5; 7 bases line up with TRBD1. Per the germline V gene, CDR1 is SNHLY and CDR2 is FYNNEI. The CDR3 has 15 amino acids. Trimming cost V 5 bases and J 0 bases; bases outside gene matches: 4. The chain's CDR3 is CASSSRGYSNQPQHF. CDR3 DNA sequence: TGTGCCAGCAGTAGCAGGGGGTATAGCAATCAGCCCCAGCATTTT. Variable domain in full (rest from reference TRBV2 and TRBJ1-5): EPEVTQTPSHQVTQMGQEVILRCVPISNHLYFYWYRQILGQKVEFLVSFYNNEISEKSEIFDDQFSVERPDGSNFTLKIRSTKLEDSAMYFCASSSRGYSNQPQHFGDGTRLSIL.

A few counts support this clone. The V and J genes are TRBV19 and TRBJ1-5; D call uncertain. This CDR3 contains 13 residues. Germline lookup yields CDR1 LNHDA and CDR2 SQIVND (reference sequence). Trimming took 3 bases from V and 4 from J, leaving 7 bases between them. Here the CDR3 DNA reads TGTGCCAGTAGTATCTCGGCGAATCAGCCCCAGCATTTT. Its translation: CASSISANQPQHF.

The chain is built from TRBV2 and TRBJ2-5; D might be TRBD1 or TRBD2, each matching 6 bases. The V gene's germline CDR1 is SNHLY and CDR2 FYNNEI. Deletions cut 6 bases from V and 12 bases from J, with 14 bases between. The CDR3 runs to 11 residues. The chain's CDR3 is CASRESGEEYF. Here the CDR3 DNA reads TGTGCCAGCAGGGAATCAGGGGAGGAGTACTTC.

The chain joins TRBV20-1 to TRBJ1-2; the D is unclear. This CDR3 has 11 residues. The V end was cut by 7 bases, the J end by 4 bases, with 10 bases between. Germline V gives CDR1 DFQATT, CDR2 SNEGSKA (reference sequence). For the CDR3, the DNA is TGCAGTGTAGAGGGAGGCTATGGCTACACCTTC. It encodes CSVEGGYGYTF.

The chain has TRBV7-8 and TRBJ1-5; the D is unclear. Germline values: CDR1 SGHVS, CDR2 FQNEAQ. Trimming removed 3 bases at V and 1 base at J, with 7 bases between. The CDR3 consists of 14 residues. The CDR3 region is CASSFSRSNQPQHF. Here the CDR3 DNA reads TGTGCCAGCAGCTTCTCCAGGAGCAATCAGCCCCAGCATTTT.

The V and J genes are TRBV7-8 and TRBJ1-1; D is possibly TRBD1 (5 bases). CDR1 is SGHVS, CDR2 FQNEAQ, per germline. Trimming pared 6 bases from V and 0 bases from J, leaving 14 bases between. The CDR3 loop spans 15 amino acids. The CDR3 nucleotides are TGTGCCAGCAGGGGAATGGGACTCCTGAACACTGAAGCTTTCTTT. Protein product: CASRGMGLLNTEAFF.

This clone was recorded once. The chain is built from TRBV28 and TRBJ1-2; D unclear. The germline V gene has CDR1 MDHEN and CDR2 SYDVKM. The CDR3 has 15 amino acids. V was clipped by 2 bases and J by 2 bases, with 12 bases between them. CDR3 region: CASSLAGSRNYGYTF. Written as DNA, the CDR3 is TGTGCCAGCAGTTTAGCGGGGAGTCGAAACTATGGCTACACCTTC.

The chain recombines TRBV6-1 with TRBJ1-1; 8 positions agree with TRBD1. This CDR3 contains 16 residues. J lost 0 bases, V lost 3 bases, and 6 bases had no gene match. Germline CDR1 is MNHNS and CDR2 is SASEGT. The CDR3 DNA is TGTGCCAGCAGTGAGATGACAGGGGTGATGAACACTGAAGCTTTCTTT. Its translation is CASSEMTGVMNTEAFF.

The chain recombines TRBV9 with TRBJ1-6; maybe TRBD1 (6 bases). Germline CDR1 and CDR2: SGDLS and YYNGEE. This CDR3 contains 16 residues. The germline V and J ends were trimmed by 0 bases and 9 bases, with 16 bases remaining between them. The CDR3 region is CASSVGTEHSSSPLHF. The CDR3 DNA reads as TGTGCCAGCAGCGTAGGGACAGAACACTCCTCTTCACCCCTCCACTTT.

About this clone: The conserved final phenylalanine or tryptophan is absent from the CDR3, which likely points to a read error. The DNA is left out, because the CDR3 cannot be placed on it with certainty; the CDR3 is given as TCRdb lists it. The rearrangement joins TRBV7-9 to TRBJ2-7; the D call of TRBD1 is as the table states it, not checked on the DNA. The CDR3 numbers 15 amino acids, ends counted. The germline gives CDR1 SEHNR, CDR2 FQNEAQ (reference sequence). The chain's CDR3 is CASSLAGQPQGRFNL.

The CDR3 region is CASSPNFGKQYF. CDR3 sequence (DNA): TGTGCCAGCAGTCCGAATTTTGGGAAGCAGTACTTC. The J gene is TRBJ2-7, the V gene TRBV27; D gene unclear. The ends were cut back, 5 bases at V and 8 bases at J, with 13 bases in the middle. There are 12 residues in the CDR3. From germline, CDR1 is MNHEY and CDR2 SMNVEV (reference sequence).